These 13 T cell receptor beta chains were all obtained from the same sample, sequenced in a study of T cells after yellow fever vaccination. From the 5' RACE reads, TCRdb called clonotypes with MiXCR, one entry per CDR3 protein. The profile shows 100,000 to 150,000 distinct CDR3 sequences, about 8.8% of them singletons. Specimen: CD8+ T cells sorted from PBMCs, collected on the day of the yellow fever booster vaccination. The receptors come from a man younger than 35 who received the YFV17D yellow fever vaccine.

The chain has TRBV6-4 and TRBJ2-3, with D possibly TRBD1 on 6 matching bases. Per the germline V gene, CDR1 is MRHNA and CDR2 is SNTAGT. This CDR3 is 15 amino acids long. V gave up 4 bases and J gave up 0 bases, with 11 bases separating them. DNA of the CDR3: TGTGCCAGCAGTGCCGGGACAAGAAGCACAGATACGCAGTATTTT. Amino acids: CASSAGTRSTDTQYF.

In this sample, this clonotype turned up a few times. This CDR3 is CASSPGGGYGEAFF. The DNA for the CDR3 is TGTGCCAGCAGCCCCGGTGGGGGGTATGGTGAAGCTTTCTTT. The chain carries TRBV7-3 and TRBJ1-1; TRBD1 is a possible D gene (5 bases). CDR1 is SGHTA and CDR2 is FQGTGA in the germline V gene. The CDR3 is 14 residues long. Trimming took 5 bases from V and 7 from J, leaving 17 bases between them.

This clonotype was seen a few times. CDR3 nucleotide sequence: TGTGCCAGCAGCCCCAGTGGGACTGAAGCTTTCTTT. Translation gives CASSPSGTEAFF. The chain links TRBV6-5 to TRBJ1-1; D ambiguous. The V gene lost 6 bases and the J gene lost 5 bases, with 10 bases spanning the gap. This CDR3 region has 12 residues. Per the germline V gene, CDR1 is MNHEY and CDR2 is SVGAGI.

This clonotype was seen a few times. The V call is TRBV5-1, the J call TRBJ2-1; tentative D call: TRBD1 (5 bases). V was shortened by 3 bases and J by 6 bases, with 10 bases between the two germline ends. CDR1 SGHRS and CDR2 YFSETQ come from the germline V gene. The CDR3 covers 13 residues. CDR3 sequence: CASSSGRVNEQFF. The CDR3 DNA reads as TGCGCCAGCAGCTCGGGCAGGGTCAATGAGCAGTTCTTC.

Only a few counts were recorded for this clonotype. This chain joins TRBV27 and TRBJ1-2, with 8 bases matching TRBD1. The CDR3 runs 16 residues. From germline, CDR1 is MNHEY and CDR2 SMNVEV (reference sequence). Germline trimming cut 6 bases from V and 2 bases from J; bases unmatched to any gene: 11. Written as DNA, the CDR3 is TGTGCCAGCAGACCCGCCCCAGGGGGCGCGAACTATGGCTACACCTTC. Its protein is CASRPAPGGANYGYTF.

The rearrangement joins TRBV6-2 or TRBV6-3 to TRBJ2-7; 9 bases map to TRBD2. The V gene's germline CDR1 is MNHEY and CDR2 SVGEGT. The CDR3 spans 15 residues. V gave up 2 bases and J gave up 5 bases; unmatched junction bases: 7. The DNA for the CDR3 is TGTGCCAGCAGTTACCGGGCTAGCGGGGCCCACGAGCAGTACTTC. It specifies CASSYRASGAHEQYF.

This clonotype came up a few times. This chain connects TRBV5-4 to TRBJ2-5, with unresolved D. CDR1 SGHNT and CDR2 YYREEE come from the germline V gene (reference sequence). The CDR3 has 16 amino acids. V was clipped by 3 bases and J by 2 bases, with 17 bases between them. The CDR3: CASSSLNAGWQETQYF. CDR3 in DNA: TGTGCCAGCAGCTCCCTAAACGCAGGTTGGCAAGAGACCCAGTACTTC.

The gene calls are TRBV5-4 and TRBJ2-7; D is undetermined. In germline, CDR1 is SGHNT, CDR2 YYREEE (reference sequence). This CDR3 is built from 13 residues. The V end was cut by 4 bases, the J end by 6 bases, with 14 bases between. The CDR3 DNA is TGTGCCAGCAGCCGTAACCCGCTGGGCGAGCAGTACTTC. Its translation: CASSRNPLGEQYF.

The chain has TRBV9 and TRBJ2-7, with D uncertain. This CDR3 contains 14 residues. The germline V gene has CDR1 SGDLS and CDR2 YYNGEE. Trimming pared 4 bases from V and 7 bases from J, leaving 18 bases between. CDR3 region: CASSPGGRPQEQYF. The DNA for the CDR3 is TGTGCCAGCAGCCCCGGCGGACGTCCCCAGGAGCAGTACTTC.

The chain carries TRBV4-1 and TRBJ1-2; a weak D match, TRBD1 (5 bases). The CDR3 contains 17 residues. Trimming pared 1 base from V and 6 bases from J, leaving 21 bases between. Germline V gene data show CDR1 as MGHRA and CDR2 as YSYEKL. Here the CDR3 reads CASSQGGGDGQSNGYTF. CDR3 nucleotide sequence: TGCGCCAGCAGCCAAGGCGGGGGGGACGGACAATCAAATGGCTACACCTTC.

This clonotype was counted at least ten times. The chain is built from TRBV6-5 and TRBJ2-1; 10 bases align to TRBD2. Germline CDR1 is MNHEY and CDR2 is SVGAGI. V lost 5 bases and J lost 4; bases outside the gene matches: 8. This CDR3 has 16 residues. The CDR3 DNA reads as TGTGCCAGCAGTCTTACAGCTAGCGGGGGTTACAATGAGCAGTTCTTC. Translation gives CASSLTASGGYNEQFF.

The V and J genes are TRBV29-1 and TRBJ2-1, with 8 bases that match TRBD2. This CDR3 is 16 amino acids long. V shed 0 bases, J shed 4 bases, and the junction held 8 bases outside the gene matches. Per germline, CDR1 SQVTM and CDR2 ANQGSEA. CDR3 region: CSVEDLVTSGYNEQFF. CDR3 coding DNA: TGCAGCGTTGAAGATCTAGTTACTAGCGGATACAATGAGCAGTTCTTC.

This clonotype was counted many times. The chain combines TRBV29-1 with TRBJ1-1; no reliable D call. This CDR3 spans 10 amino acids. V lost 7 bases and J 3 bases, leaving 6 bases between the germline ends. Germline CDR1 SQVTM, CDR2 ANQGSEA. The CDR3 region has the DNA TGCAGCGGACTAGACACTGAAGCTTTCTTT. Translated, it gives CSGLDTEAFF. Combining the CDR3 with reference TRBV29-1 and TRBJ1-1 gives the whole variable domain SAVISQKPSRDICQRGTSLTIQCQVDSQVTMMFWYRQQPGQSLTLIATANQGSEATYESGFVIDKFPISRPNLTFSTLTVSNMSPEDSSIYLCSGLDTEAFFGQGTRLTVV.